These T cell receptor beta chains were read from a single sample in a study of T cells in Graves' hyperthyroidism and ophthalmopathy. TCRdb ran MiXCR on the multiplex PCR reads and lists one entry per CDR3 protein. The sample contains about 260,000 distinct CDR3 sequences, about a sixth of which appear only once. Material: blood. The source of these receptors is a woman aged 18 to 35 with Graves' ophthalmopathy. Each CDR3 is given with its conserved first and last residue. The order of the fields is clone size, V gene, D gene, J gene, CDR3 length, CDR3 DNA, CDR3 protein. D genes are given only for firm matches. Rows give clone size only sometimes, using once, few, many, or a class for an expanded clone.

>few|TRBV9|-|TRBJ2-5|16
TGTGCCAGCAGCGTCCCCGCACAGGGAGGAGGGGAGACCCAGTACTTC
CASSVPAQGGGETQYF
>few|TRBV19|TRBD1|TRBJ2-2|15
TGTGCCAGTAGTATGGGACAGGGTCGAATCGGGGAGCTGTTTTTT
CASSMGQGRIGELFF
>many|TRBV28|-|TRBJ2-5|14
TGTGCCAGCACCATCCCGGGGGCTAGGAAGACCCAGTACTTC
CASTIPGARKTQYF
>few|TRBV6-6|-|TRBJ2-1|15
TGTGCCAGCAGTTATACAGGGAGCTCCTACAATGAGCAGTTCTTC
CASSYTGSSYNEQFF
>many|TRBV10-3|-|TRBJ2-3|14
TGTGCCATCAGTGAGACGGTAGACACAGATACGCAGTATTTT
CAISETVDTDTQYF
>many|TRBV7-2|TRBD2|TRBJ2-2|14
TGTGCCAGCAGCGGACTAGCGGACACCGGGGAGCTGTTTTTT
CASSGLADTGELFF
>many|TRBV5-1|TRBD2|TRBJ2-3|15
TGCGCCAGCAGCTGGACTAGCAGTTACACAGATACGCAGTATTTT
CASSWTSSYTDTQYF
>-|TRBV9|TRBD2|TRBJ2-1|18
TGTGCCAGCAGCCTCTTCGGGAATAGCGGGAACCTCTACAATGAGCAGTTCTTC
CASSLFGNSGNLYNEQFF
>-|TRBV28|TRBD1|TRBJ1-5|16
TGTGCCAGCAGTTCTCTCGGGACAGGGGAGTCGCAGCCCCAGCATTTT
CASSSLGTGESQPQHF
>many|TRBV12-3/TRBV12-4|TRBD2|TRBJ2-3|13
TGTGCCAGTAAAGCGGGGGGGAGTAATACGCAGTATTTT
CASKAGGSNTQYF
>many|TRBV20-1|TRBD2|TRBJ2-7|18
TGCAGTGCTACTAAACTAGCGGGACTTTCCCCCCTCGAATACGAGCAGTACTTC
CSATKLAGLSPLEYEQYF
>-|TRBV19|-|TRBJ1-5|14
TGTGCCAGTAGCCGGAACTCGCGCAATCAGCCCCAGCATTTT
CASSRNSRNQPQHF
>many|TRBV24-1|-|TRBJ2-5|15
TGTGCCACCAGTGATTACGCCGGAGACCAAGAGACCCAGTACTTC
CATSDYAGDQETQYF
>many|TRBV30|-|TRBJ1-1|16
TGTGCCTGGATATCGACGCGGCAAGATCTGAACACTGAAGCTTTCTTT
CAWISTRQDLNTEAFF
>many|TRBV7-9|TRBD2|TRBJ2-1|16
TGTGCCAGCAGGTCAACTAGCGGCCGGGGCTACAATGAGCAGTTCTTC
CASRSTSGRGYNEQFF
>many|TRBV20-1|-|TRBJ2-5|17
TGCAGTGCTAGAGATCTCGCGGTAGCGGCCCACCAAGAGACCCAGTACTTC
CSARDLAVAAHQETQYF
>-|TRBV10-3|TRBD1|TRBJ1-1|14
TGTGCCATCAGATCGACAGGGGAGAACACTGAAGCTTTCTTT
CAIRSTGENTEAFF
>few|TRBV5-1|TRBD1|TRBJ2-7|16
TGCGCCAGCAGCTTCCTCGGGGGACAGGCCTCCTACGAGCAGTACTTC
CASSFLGGQASYEQYF
>many|TRBV18|TRBD2|TRBJ2-1|16
TGTGCCAGCTCACCACGGGCTAGCGGACGACCCAATGAGCAGTTCTTC
CASSPRASGRPNEQFF
>many|TRBV7-8|-|TRBJ2-7|12
TGTGCCAGCAGCTTAGGACAGGTTGAGCAGTACTTC
CASSLGQVEQYF
>many|TRBV27|TRBD1|TRBJ1-1|18
TGTGCCAGCAGTTTTGGCCCCGGGACAGGGGGGGGGTGGACTGAAGCTTTCTTT
CASSFGPGTGGGWTEAFF
>many|TRBV28|-|TRBJ2-2|14
TGTGCCAGCAGTTTAATGTCGGCGACCGGGGAGCTGTTTTTT
CASSLMSATGELFF
>many|TRBV20-1|TRBD2|TRBJ2-3|15
TGCAGTGCTAAAGGACTAGCGGCGATCACAGATACGCAGTATTTT
CSAKGLAAITDTQYF
>many|TRBV12-3/TRBV12-4|TRBD1|TRBJ2-7|14
TGTGCCAGCAGTCCTGGGACAGCACCCTACGAGCAGTACTTC
CASSPGTAPYEQYF
>many|TRBV27|-|TRBJ1-1|14
TGTGCCAGCAGTTTACAGTATCGAACAGGCGAAGCTTTCTTT
CASSLQYRTGEAFF
>-|TRBV7-2|TRBD2|TRBJ2-7|19
TGTGCCAGCAGCTTAGGGTTGGGACTAGCGGGAGGGCCTGGTTACGAGCAGTACTTC
CASSLGLGLAGGPGYEQYF
>many|TRBV6-1|TRBD1|TRBJ1-2|13
TGTGCCAGCAGATACGACAGGGGGGATGGCTACACCTTC
CASRYDRGDGYTF
>many|TRBV5-1|-|TRBJ2-7|14
TGCGCCAGCAGCTTGGAGGGGCCCTACTACGAGCAGTACTTC
CASSLEGPYYEQYF
>many|TRBV7-6|TRBD2|TRBJ2-7|18
TGTGCCAGCAGCTTAGAGGGACTAGCGGGTTTTAGCTCCTACGAGCAGTACTTC
CASSLEGLAGFSSYEQYF
>many|TRBV7-8|-|TRBJ2-3|15
TGTGCCAGCAGCTTAGGGTTCTTGGCCCCAGATACGCAGTATTTT
CASSLGFLAPDTQYF
>many|TRBV4-1|-|TRBJ1-1|18
TGCGCCAGCAGCCAAGAGGATGAACAGCCGCCGTGGGTCACTGAAGCTTTCTTT
CASSQEDEQPPWVTEAFF
>-|TRBV28|-|TRBJ1-2|13
TGTGCCAGCACCTCTGGGGCAGGGCCTGGCTACACCTTC
CASTSGAGPGYTF
>few|TRBV19|TRBD1|TRBJ2-3|15
TGTGCCAGTAGTGACAGGGGCTCTAGCACAGATACGCAGTATTTT
CASSDRGSSTDTQYF
>many|TRBV28|-|TRBJ2-7|16
TGTGCCAGCAGTTTTGAACTTACCCAACTGGCCTACGAGCAGTACTTC
CASSFELTQLAYEQYF
>many|TRBV27|-|TRBJ1-6|16
TGTGCCAGCAGTTACCTAAGGTCTCGGGAGAATTCACCCCTCCACTTT
CASSYLRSRENSPLHF
>many|TRBV13|-|TRBJ1-1|14
TGTGCCAGCAGCCAACGTAATGGGGTTACTGAAGCTTTCTTT
CASSQRNGVTEAFF
>many|TRBV27|-|TRBJ1-5|12
TGTGCCAGCTCAAAGGGAGGGCAGCCCCAGCATTTT
CASSKGGQPQHF
>-|TRBV7-3|-|TRBJ2-3|14
TGTGCCAGCAGCTTAACTCCGGGAGCAGATACGCAGTATTTT
CASSLTPGADTQYF
>many|TRBV30|-|TRBJ2-2|14
TGTGCCTGGATCAGACCAACGAACACCGGGGAGCTGTTTTTT
CAWIRPTNTGELFF
>-|TRBV27|TRBD2|TRBJ2-2|15
TGTGCCAGCAGTTCTCGGACTAGCGGCACCGGGGAGCTGTTTTTT
CASSSRTSGTGELFF
>-|TRBV9|TRBD2|TRBJ2-7|17
TGTGCCAGCAGCGTATCCCCTGGACTAGCGGGAGTTGCCGAGCAGTACTTC
CASSVSPGLAGVAEQYF
>-|TRBV7-2|TRBD2|TRBJ2-7|16
TGTGCCAGCAGCACCGGGCAGCGGGAGGGCCTTTGGGAGCAGTACTTC
CASSTGQREGLWEQYF
>many|TRBV7-9|-|TRBJ2-7|13
TGTGCCAGCAGCGGCGGGACAATCTCCGAGCAGTACTTC
CASSGGTISEQYF
>many|TRBV12-5|-|TRBJ1-5|16
TGTGCTAGTGACCCGGGACGGGGAAATAGCAATCAGCCCCAGCATTTT
CASDPGRGNSNQPQHF
>many|TRBV14|TRBD1|TRBJ2-7|15
TGTGCCAGCAGCTTCCGACAGGGGGCTGACTACGAGCAGTACTTC
CASSFRQGADYEQYF
>few|TRBV6-5|-|TRBJ2-5|12
TGTGCCAGCAGTTACTCTCCGGGTAATCAGTACTTC
CASSYSPGNQYF
>-|TRBV11-3|TRBD1|TRBJ2-2|16
TGTGCCAGCAGCTTAGCACAGGGGGCAGGGTCCGGGGAGCTGTTTTTT
CASSLAQGAGSGELFF
>-|TRBV7-2|TRBD2|TRBJ2-1|17
TGTGCCAGCAGCTTAGACTTGAGCGGGAGGGCCGGGAATGAGCAGTTCTTC
CASSLDLSGRAGNEQFF
>many|TRBV6-1|-|TRBJ2-1|15
TGTGCCAGCATTTTCGTGGCTAGTTCCTACAATGAGCAGTTCTTC
CASIFVASSYNEQFF